The T cell receptor beta chain under discussion was sequenced for a study of OX40 agonist ivuxolimab in advanced cancers. Looking at the study overall: Ivuxolimab was a fully human IgG2 agonistic monoclonal antibody targeting the costimulatory receptor OX40 (CD134). Intravenous ivuxolimab was administered to patients every 2 weeks at six dose levels: 0.01, 0.1, 0.3, 1.5, 3 and 10 mg/kg. Of the approximately 50 patients in dose escalation, 19 had hepatocellular carcinoma, roughly 15 had melanoma, 9 had renal cell carcinoma and 9 had head and neck cancer. In the dose-escalation cohort, 65% to 90% of patients were male, and the mean age was about 55 years, with a range of 23 to 79. Prior anti-PD-1, anti-PD-L1 or anti-CTLA-4 therapy was permitted, and checkpoint inhibitors had been received by more than 35% of dose-escalation patients. Partial responses occurred in three dose-escalation patients: two with cutaneous melanoma and one with hepatocellular carcinoma. The point of sequencing TCRbeta in the periphery was to test whether ivuxolimab changed TCR sequence diversity and drove clonal T-cell expansion. The paper reports the monotherapy dose-escalation portion (N of about 47 patients) of the phase I ivuxolimab trial. Here is what the overall study found, with its caveats: Low levels of normalized T-cell clonal expansion were also seen in some patients who did not respond. Clonal expansion of both CD4+ and CD8+ blood T cells was observed from baseline to week 6 at doses 0.1 to 3.0 mg/kg. Which antigens the clonally expanded peripheral T cells were specific for was not determined. Partial responders in the 0.1-3.0 mg/kg groups had among the lowest normalized peripheral clonal expansion, especially among CD8+ T cells. After ivuxolimab, expanded clones were on average more numerous among CD8+ T cells than among CD4+ T cells.

Genomic DNA was isolated from the sorted cells so that the TCRbeta CDR3 region could be sequenced. The immunoSEQ Assay was used for sequencing of TCRbeta CDR3 regions. The immuneACCESS repertoire file appears here via TCRdb, limited to in-frame rearrangements. These files lack a portion of the clones; in checked studies, under half of the deficit traces to unresolved V genes, and the cause of the others is not known. This sample holds about 80,000 clones; 86% were observed only once. Approximately 2% of the sample comes from the top ten. On this clone itself: What antigen it recognizes has not been identified. Per-base qualities were not stored, and no clone one base away is much larger.

The CDR3 runs 20 amino acids, cysteine and phenylalanine included. Kept here is only the CDR3 DNA, which spans 60 bases and is read in frame from base 1. Via the germline V gene, CDR1 is LGHNA and CDR2 YSLEER. The V end gives up 0 bases and the J end 0 bases, leaving 13 bases in the junction not matched to a gene. Patients with autoimmune disease history or receiving systemic immunosuppression were excluded from the trial. Peripheral blood for TCR sequencing was collected from all dose cohorts at baseline, on cycle 4 day 1, and on cycle 7 day 1. Samples were obtained from an open-label, multicenter, first-in-human phase I dose-escalation trial of ivuxolimab. Adults with locally advanced or metastatic head and neck squamous cell, hepatocellular, melanoma or renal cell carcinoma were enrolled in the trial. Before TCR sequencing, CD4+ T cells and CD8+ T cells from peripheral blood were sorted into separate populations.

The starting material was CD4+ or CD8+ T cells sorted from blood, obtained in a trial of the OX40 agonist ivuxolimab. Recombination joined TRBV4-3 with TRBJ2-4, and TRBD1 matches 8 of the central bases. The sequence was obtained from an adult with an advanced solid tumor such as melanoma, head and neck, liver or kidney cancer. The CDR3 region: CASSQERPTGGGLAKNIQYF. The bases read TGCGCCAGCAGCCAAGAGAGACCCACAGGGGGAGGTTTAGCCAAAAACATTCAGTACTTC.